The 7 T cell receptor beta chains presented below share a single source sample, sequenced in a study of shared clonotypes between healthy human individuals. Repertoires were generated with immunoSEQ multiplex PCR, while TCRdb's copy carries only in-frame clones and drops some. In the table there are 2 million to 2.5 million clones, approximately 94% of which are singletons. Sequences were obtained from naive CD4+ T cells sorted from blood. Subset indicated: CD45RA+ positively selected. These receptors were collected from a young man in good health.

The V gene is TRBV30, the J gene TRBJ1-4; D gene unclear. Trimming removed 5 bases from V and 3 bases from J, with 13 bases in between. There are 14 residues in the CDR3. Germline-derived CDR1 and CDR2 are GTSNPN and SVGIG (reference sequence). The CDR3 reads CAWALQRANEKLFF. The CDR3 DNA follows: TGTGCCTGGGCACTGCAGAGAGCTAATGAAAAACTGTTTTTT.

V usage is TRBV29-1 and J usage is TRBJ2-5, with 9 bases matching TRBD2. This CDR3 spans 14 amino acids. Trimming cost V 5 bases and J 5 bases; bases outside gene matches: 9. The germline CDR1 and CDR2 sequences are SQVTM and ANQGSEA. CDR3 sequence (DNA): TGCAGCGTTAGTGGCGGGGGGGCCTTGGAGACCCAGTACTTC. It encodes CSVSGGGALETQYF.

As concerns this clone: Other DNA sequences of this sample code for an identical CDR3. This chain uses TRBV28 with TRBJ1-1; 9 bases align to TRBD1. There are 12 residues in the CDR3. V trimming: 6 bases; J trimming: 4 bases; junction bases outside the gene matches: 0. Germline CDR1 reads MDHEN; CDR2 reads SYDVKM. CDR3 loop: CASRTGGTEAFF. DNA of the CDR3: TGTGCCAGCAGGACAGGGGGCACTGAAGCTTTCTTT.

The gene calls are TRBV25-1 and TRBJ1-5; the match to TRBD1 covers 8 bases. CDR1 is MGHDK, CDR2 SYGVNS, per germline. This CDR3 has 14 residues. After removal of 6 bases from V and 3 bases from J, the junction contained 4 bases not matched to a gene. The CDR3 nucleotides read TGTGCCAGCAGCCCAGGGGGCTCCAATCAGCCCCAGCATTTT. Encoded protein: CASSPGGSNQPQHF.

The V call is TRBV9, the J call TRBJ2-3; 7 bases are shared with TRBD2. Germline V lookup: CDR1 SGDLS, CDR2 YYNGEE. With V trimmed by 7 bases and J by 6 bases, 14 bases remained unmatched. CDR3 length: 15 amino acids. CDR3 protein: CASRGTGTTSDTQYF. The CDR3 coding sequence is TGTGCCAGCCGGGGGACCGGGACTACCAGTGATACGCAGTATTTT.

Only a few counts were recorded for this clone. The chain combines TRBV5-4 with TRBJ1-2, with D uncertain. Trimming pared 5 bases from V and 5 bases from J, leaving 16 bases between. The CDR3 has 14 amino acids. In germline, CDR1 is SGHNT, CDR2 YYREEE (reference sequence). Here the CDR3 reads CASRPYRSGYGYTF. DNA for the CDR3: TGTGCCAGCAGGCCGTACAGATCAGGTTATGGCTACACCTTC.

The chain combines TRBV6-6 with TRBJ2-2; D is unresolved. Trimming took 5 bases from V and 3 from J, leaving 7 bases between them. CDR3 length: 13 amino acids. Germline V gene data show CDR1 as MNHNY and CDR2 as SVGAGI (reference sequence). CDR3 in DNA: TGTGCCAGCAGTAGACTCCACACCGGGGAGCTGTTTTTT. Residues: CASSRLHTGELFF.